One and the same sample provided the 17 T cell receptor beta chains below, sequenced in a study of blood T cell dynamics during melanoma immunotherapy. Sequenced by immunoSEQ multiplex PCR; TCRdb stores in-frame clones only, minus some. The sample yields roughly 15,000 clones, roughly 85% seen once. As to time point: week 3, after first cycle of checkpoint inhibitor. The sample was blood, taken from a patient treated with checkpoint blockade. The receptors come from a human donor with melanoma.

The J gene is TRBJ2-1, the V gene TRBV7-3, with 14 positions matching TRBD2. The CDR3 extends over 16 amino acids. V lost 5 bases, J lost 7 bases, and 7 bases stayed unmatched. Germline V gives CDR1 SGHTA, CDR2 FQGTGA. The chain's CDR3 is CASSDGTSGRLNEQFF. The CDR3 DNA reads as TGTGCCAGCAGCGACGGGACTAGCGGGAGATTAAATGAGCAGTTCTTC.

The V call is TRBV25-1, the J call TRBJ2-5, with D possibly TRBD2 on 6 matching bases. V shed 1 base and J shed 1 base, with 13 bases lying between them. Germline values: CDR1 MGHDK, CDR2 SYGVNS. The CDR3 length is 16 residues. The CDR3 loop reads CASSESGRTIQETQYF. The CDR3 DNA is TGTGCCAGCAGTGAATCCGGCCGGACTATCCAAGAGACCCAGTACTTC.

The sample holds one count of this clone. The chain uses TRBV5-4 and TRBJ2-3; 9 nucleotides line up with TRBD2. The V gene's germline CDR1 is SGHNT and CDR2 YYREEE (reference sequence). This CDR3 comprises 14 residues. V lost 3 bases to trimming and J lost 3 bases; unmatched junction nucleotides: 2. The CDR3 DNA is TGTGCCAGCAGCTGGGCGGGGGGGACAGATACGCAGTATTTT. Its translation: CASSWAGGTDTQYF. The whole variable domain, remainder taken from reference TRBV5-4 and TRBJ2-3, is ETGVTQSPTHLIKTRGQQVTLRCSSQSGHNTVSWYQQALGQGPQFIFQYYREEENGRGNFPPRFSGLQFPNYSSELNVNALELDDSALYLCASSWAGGTDTQYFGPGTRLTVL.

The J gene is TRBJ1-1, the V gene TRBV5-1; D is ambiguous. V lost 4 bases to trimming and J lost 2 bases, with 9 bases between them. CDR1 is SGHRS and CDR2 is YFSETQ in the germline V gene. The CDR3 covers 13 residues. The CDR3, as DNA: TGCGCCAGCAGCGTCATCGGTAACACTGAAGCTTTCTTT. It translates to CASSVIGNTEAFF.

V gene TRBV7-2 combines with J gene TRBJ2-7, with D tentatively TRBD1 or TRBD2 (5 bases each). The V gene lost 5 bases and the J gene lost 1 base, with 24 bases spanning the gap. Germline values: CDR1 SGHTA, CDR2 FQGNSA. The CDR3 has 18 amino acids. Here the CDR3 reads CASSGHMTRGPASYEQYF. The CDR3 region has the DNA TGTGCCAGCAGCGGCCATATGACCCGGGGACCCGCTTCCTACGAGCAGTACTTC.

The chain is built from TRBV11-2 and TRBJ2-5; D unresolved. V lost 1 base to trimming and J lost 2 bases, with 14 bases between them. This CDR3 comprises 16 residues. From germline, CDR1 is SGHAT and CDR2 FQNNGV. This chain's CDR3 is CASSLVLGRAQETQYF. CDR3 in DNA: TGTGCCAGCAGCTTAGTGTTAGGCAGAGCTCAAGAGACCCAGTACTTC.

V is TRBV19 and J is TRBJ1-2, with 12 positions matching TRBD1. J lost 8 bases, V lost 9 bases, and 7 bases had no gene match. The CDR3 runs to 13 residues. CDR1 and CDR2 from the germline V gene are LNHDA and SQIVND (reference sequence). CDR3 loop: CASRDRGLYGYTF. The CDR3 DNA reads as TGTGCCAGCCGGGACAGGGGGCTGTACGGCTACACCTTC.

The chain's CDR3 is CATRPVTGVGNQPQHF. CDR3 in DNA: TGTGCCACCAGGCCGGTAACAGGGGTTGGCAATCAGCCCCAGCATTTT. The V and J genes are TRBV19 and TRBJ1-5; 7 bases line up with TRBD1. V dropped 10 bases and J dropped 2; count of bases not matched to a gene: 14. The germline gives CDR1 LNHDA, CDR2 SQIVND (reference sequence). The CDR3 contains 16 residues.

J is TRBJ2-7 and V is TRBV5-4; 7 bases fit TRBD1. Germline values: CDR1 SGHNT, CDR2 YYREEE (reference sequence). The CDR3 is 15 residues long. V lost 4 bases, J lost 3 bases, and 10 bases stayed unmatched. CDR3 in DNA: TGTGCCAGCAGCCTATCCGGGACAGCTCACTACGAGCAGTACTTC. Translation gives CASSLSGTAHYEQYF.

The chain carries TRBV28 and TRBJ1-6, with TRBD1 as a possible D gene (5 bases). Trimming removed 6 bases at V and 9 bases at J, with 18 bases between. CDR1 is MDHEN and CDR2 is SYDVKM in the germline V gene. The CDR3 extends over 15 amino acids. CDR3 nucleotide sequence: TGTGCCAGCAGAGAGCCGGGACTCCTCGCTTCACCCCTCCACTTT. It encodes CASREPGLLASPLHF. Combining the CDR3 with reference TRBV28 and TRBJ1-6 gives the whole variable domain DVKVTQSSRYLVKRTGEKVFLECVQDMDHENMFWYRQDPGLGLRLIYFSYDVKMKEKGDIPEGYSVSREKKERFSLILESASTNQTSMYLCASREPGLLASPLHFGNGTRLTVT.

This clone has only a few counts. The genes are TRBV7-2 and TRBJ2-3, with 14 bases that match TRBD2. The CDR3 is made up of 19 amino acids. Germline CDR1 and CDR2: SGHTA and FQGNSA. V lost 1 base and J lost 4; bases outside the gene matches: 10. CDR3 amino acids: CASSLGPGLAGARADTQYF. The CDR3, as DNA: TGTGCCAGCAGCTTAGGTCCGGGACTAGCGGGAGCACGGGCAGATACGCAGTATTTT. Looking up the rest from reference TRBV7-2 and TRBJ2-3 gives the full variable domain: GAGVSQSPSNKVTEKGKDVELRCDPISGHTALYWYRQSLGQGLEFLIYFQGNSAPDKSGLPSDRFSAERTGGSVSTLTIQRTQQEDSAVYLCASSLGPGLAGARADTQYFGPGTRLTVL.

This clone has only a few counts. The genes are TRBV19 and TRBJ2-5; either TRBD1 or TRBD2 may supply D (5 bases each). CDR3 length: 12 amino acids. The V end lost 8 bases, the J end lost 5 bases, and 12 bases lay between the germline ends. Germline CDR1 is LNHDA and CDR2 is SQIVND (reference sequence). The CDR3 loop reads CASRQSGETQYF. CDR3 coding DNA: TGTGCCAGTCGACAGAGCGGTGAGACCCAGTACTTC.

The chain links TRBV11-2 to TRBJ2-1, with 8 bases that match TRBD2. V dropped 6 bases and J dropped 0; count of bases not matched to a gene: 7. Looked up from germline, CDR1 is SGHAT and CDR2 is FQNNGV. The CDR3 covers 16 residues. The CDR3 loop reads CASSRVAGNSYNEQFF. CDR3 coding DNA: TGTGCCAGCAGTCGTGTAGCGGGAAACTCCTACAATGAGCAGTTCTTC. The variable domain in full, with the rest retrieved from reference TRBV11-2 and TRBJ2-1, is EAGVAQSPRYKIIEKRQSVAFWCNPISGHATLYWYQQILGQGPKLLIQFQNNGVVDDSQLPKDRFSAERLKGVDSTLKIQPAKLEDSAVYLCASSRVAGNSYNEQFFGPGTRLTVL.

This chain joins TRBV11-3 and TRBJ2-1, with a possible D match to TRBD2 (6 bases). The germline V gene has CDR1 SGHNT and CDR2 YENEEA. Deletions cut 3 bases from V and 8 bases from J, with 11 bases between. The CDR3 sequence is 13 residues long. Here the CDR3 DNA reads TGTGCCAGCAGCTTTTCCGGGGGACATGAGCAGTTCTTC. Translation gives CASSFSGGHEQFF.

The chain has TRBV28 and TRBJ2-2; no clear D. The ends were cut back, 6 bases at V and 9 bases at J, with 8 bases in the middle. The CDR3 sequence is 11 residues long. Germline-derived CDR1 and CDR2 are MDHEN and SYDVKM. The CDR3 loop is CASRGLRELFF. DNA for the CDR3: TGTGCCAGCAGGGGATTACGGGAGCTGTTTTTT.

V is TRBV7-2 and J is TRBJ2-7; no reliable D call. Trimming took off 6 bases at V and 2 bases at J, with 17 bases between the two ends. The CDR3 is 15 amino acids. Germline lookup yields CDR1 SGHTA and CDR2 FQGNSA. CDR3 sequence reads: CASSYRHSETYEQYF. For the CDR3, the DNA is TGTGCCAGCAGTTATCGGCACAGTGAGACCTACGAGCAGTACTTC. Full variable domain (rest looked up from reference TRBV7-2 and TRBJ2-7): GAGVSQSPSNKVTEKGKDVELRCDPISGHTALYWYRQSLGQGLEFLIYFQGNSAPDKSGLPSDRFSAERTGGSVSTLTIQRTQQEDSAVYLCASSYRHSETYEQYFGPGTRLTVT.

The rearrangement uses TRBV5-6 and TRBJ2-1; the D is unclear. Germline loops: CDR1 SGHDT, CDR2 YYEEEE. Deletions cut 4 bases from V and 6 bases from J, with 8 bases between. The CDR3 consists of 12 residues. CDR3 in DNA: TGTGCCAGCAGCACGTACAGCAATGAGCAGTTCTTC. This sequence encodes CASSTYSNEQFF.